This record looks at one T cell receptor beta chain sequence and its context. There are many counts of this clonotype. There is no known antigen for this receptor. The record has no base qualities; no much larger clone is one base away. The sample belongs to a study of T cells in Graves' hyperthyroidism and ophthalmopathy (dated by TCRdb to 2018 to 2020). Turning to the overall study: Peripheral blood was collected at initial diagnosis, before any treatment. TCR V-J signatures able to tell the groups apart were searched for in a discovery cohort of approximately 95 patients, of whom over 40 had Graves' ophthalmopathy and roughly 59 had stable Graves' hyperthyroidism. For training and testing, the 100 or so patients in the discovery cohort were randomly divided in a 7:3 ratio. After blood sampling, hyperthyroidism patients were treated with methimazole at a starting dose of 30 mg daily, and ophthalmopathy patients were treated with high-dose intravenous methylprednisolone. Thyroid tissue and blood T-cell repertoires from about six Graves' hyperthyroidism patients were also compared in the study. TCR Vbeta CDR3 sequencing of 120 to 150 peripheral blood samples (under 45 ophthalmopathy, under 80 hyperthyroidism and some 17 progressor patients) is reported in the paper. Prospective prediction of ophthalmopathy was tested in an independent validation cohort of some 19 hyperthyroidism patients and 15 to 17 patients who later progressed to ophthalmopathy.

What the study reported, not specific to this receptor: Ophthalmopathy was separated from stable hyperthyroidism by a 13 V-J signature model, with approximately 86% sensitivity and approximately 84% specificity obtained in cross-validation and 80%/75% obtained in testing. Sample size was not statistically predetermined, and blinding of investigators to group allocation was not performed. During validation, the model predicted progression to ophthalmopathy a median of approximately 6 months ahead of onset, with approximately 71% sensitivity and roughly 75% specificity. Most expanded thyroid clonotypes (frequency above 0.001) were also detected in blood, suggesting blood repertoires may reflect thyroid immune responses.

From cysteine to phenylalanine, the CDR3 is 13 amino acids long. The read is trimmed to its CDR3 DNA, 39 bases read in frame from base 1. V is clipped by 2 bases and J by 0 bases, and the sequence between their germline boundaries is 4 bases long. CDR1 KGHSH and CDR2 LQKENI were looked up in the germline V gene. Moderately to severely active disease, a Clinical Activity Score of at least 3, a NOSPECS grade of at least 4, and a duration under 3 months were present in ophthalmopathy patients. Exclusion was applied to patients with uncontrolled infections, other autoimmune diseases, pregnancy or lactation. Diagnoses relied on clinical symptoms, serum thyroxine and TRAb, thyroid ultrasound and orbital computed tomography. PBMCs were isolated from approximately 10 ml of fresh peripheral blood by Ficoll-Paque density gradient centrifugation. Total RNA was extracted with Trizol reagent, and quality was checked on an Agilent 2100 Bioanalyzer.

The TCR beta CDR3 regions were amplified from the RNA transcripts. The first round of RT-PCR for the TCR CDR3 was performed with the HTBI primer set and the Qiagen OneStep RT-PCR kit. Libraries were constructed in a second round of multiplex PCR, after which size selection and purification were carried out. Libraries were sequenced paired-end with 100 bp reads on an Illumina HiSeq2000. Per the original workflow: SOAPnuke was used to process the raw data, with reads discarded if the reads contained adapters or uncalled bases, had a mean Phred below 15, or lacked an exact constant-primer or identifier match. High-quality paired reads were merged using COPE v1.2.5, and each unique nucleotide sequence was defined as a clonotype. Clonotypes were aligned to IMGT TRBV, TRBD and TRBJ reference segments using MiTCR v1.1. The analysis was restricted to V-J combinations with a frequency above 0.0001, which together covered 99.2% of the repertoires. A TCS score was defined as the ratio between F50 (clonal expansion) and ExV (chaos), using BLOSUM62-based TCRdist between CDR3 peptides within each V-J. Welch's t-statistics and random forest reduced roughly 500 V-J features to roughly 13, which were used in a naive Bayes classifier (R e1071). TCRdb reworked the public reads: Q25 trimming with fastp, MiXCR clone assembly, productive beta chains retained. Rows with one shared CDR3 protein collapse into an entry with the most common genes and DNA. TCRdb, not the original authors, processed these V and J calls. Recorded for this sample are 490,000 or so distinct CDR3 sequences; roughly 23% of them occurred a single time. The ten most abundant clones make up about 49% of the sample.

The rearrangement joined TRBV18 to TRBJ1-1; too little of a D gene remains to name it. Sequencing was done on a sample of blood. This TCR was recovered from a woman between 65 and 79 years old with Graves' ophthalmopathy. The CDR3: CASSPVVNTEAFF. The base sequence is TGTGCCAGCTCACCAGTAGTGAACACTGAAGCTTTCTTT.